The rows below give T cell receptor beta chains drawn from one sample of a study of T cells expressing NK-cell markers. TCRdb reanalyzed the 5' RACE reads, giving one entry per CDR3 protein sequence and no DNA. The sample holds under 500,000 distinct CDR3 sequences. The sample consisted of blood T cells: a sorted CD56 or NKG2C T cell subset, CD4+ or CD8+ T cells, or bulk PBMC T cells (not recorded which). The receptors were gathered from a woman aged 18-70 years in good health. CDR3s include the opening cysteine and the closing phenylalanine or tryptophan.

cdr3_length: 13
v_call: TRBV6-2/TRBV6-3
j_call: TRBJ2-7
cdr3_aa: CASSQREGYEQYF

cdr3_length: 19
v_call: TRBV24-1
j_call: TRBJ2-3
cdr3_aa: CATSDLTKGLAGGLDTQYF

cdr3_length: 15
v_call: TRBV19
j_call: TRBJ1-4
cdr3_aa: CASNDRTSSNEKLFF

cdr3_length: 11
v_call: TRBV30
j_call: TRBJ2-7
cdr3_aa: CAWSVSYEQYF

cdr3_length: 15
v_call: TRBV5-1
j_call: TRBJ2-3
cdr3_aa: CASSSGTSSTDTQYF

cdr3_length: 16
v_call: TRBV7-2
j_call: TRBJ2-7
cdr3_aa: CASSFSGGPAAYEQYF

cdr3_length: 15
v_call: TRBV7-3
j_call: TRBJ2-7
cdr3_aa: CASSLAGGVLDEQYF

cdr3_length: 14
v_call: TRBV29-1
j_call: TRBJ2-7
cdr3_aa: CSVGTSGATYEQYF

cdr3_length: 16
v_call: TRBV12-3/TRBV12-4
j_call: TRBJ1-1
cdr3_aa: CASSLSMRLRNTEAFF

cdr3_length: 15
v_call: TRBV27
j_call: TRBJ1-5
cdr3_aa: CASSPTTGAGGPQHF

cdr3_length: 13
v_call: TRBV9
j_call: TRBJ1-1
cdr3_aa: CASSVGDGTEAFF

cdr3_length: 16
v_call: TRBV5-6
j_call: TRBJ2-2
cdr3_aa: CASSTTPRGLGGELFF

cdr3_length: 15
v_call: TRBV5-1
j_call: TRBJ2-1
cdr3_aa: CASSLFQGPYNEQFF

cdr3_length: 17
v_call: TRBV7-3
j_call: TRBJ2-2
cdr3_aa: CASSPFLGIANTGELFF

cdr3_length: 15
v_call: TRBV7-6
j_call: TRBJ1-5
cdr3_aa: CASSLLAHSNQPQHF

cdr3_length: 12
v_call: TRBV5-1
j_call: TRBJ1-1
cdr3_aa: CASGLGNTEAFF

cdr3_length: 16
v_call: TRBV6-1
j_call: TRBJ1-3
cdr3_aa: CASSSTRRGGGNTIYF

cdr3_length: 14
v_call: TRBV27
j_call: TRBJ1-3
cdr3_aa: CASSLSGVGNTIYF

cdr3_length: 12
v_call: TRBV20-1
j_call: TRBJ1-5
cdr3_aa: CSAEVGNQPQHF

cdr3_length: 16
v_call: TRBV10-3
j_call: TRBJ1-1
cdr3_aa: CAITAHSGTANTEAFF

cdr3_length: 16
v_call: TRBV10-3
j_call: TRBJ2-1
cdr3_aa: CAIRGKVAGLHNEQFF

cdr3_length: 16
v_call: TRBV7-2
j_call: TRBJ2-3
cdr3_aa: CASSSSKRGATDTQYF

cdr3_length: 13
v_call: TRBV6-6
j_call: TRBJ2-2
cdr3_aa: CASDDRGTGELFF

cdr3_length: 12
v_call: TRBV20-1
j_call: TRBJ2-3
cdr3_aa: CKWVGSTDTQYF

cdr3_length: 14
v_call: TRBV7-2
j_call: TRBJ1-6
cdr3_aa: CASSLGGGKSPLHF

cdr3_length: 13
v_call: TRBV7-9
j_call: TRBJ2-3
cdr3_aa: CASDYGATDTQYF

cdr3_length: 15
v_call: TRBV18
j_call: TRBJ2-7
cdr3_aa: CASSSNGLAGDEQYF

cdr3_length: 16
v_call: TRBV20-1
j_call: TRBJ2-1
cdr3_aa: CSARPPAAGTHNEQFF

cdr3_length: 15
v_call: TRBV30
j_call: TRBJ1-4
cdr3_aa: CAWREPGRAGEKLFF

cdr3_length: 15
v_call: TRBV20-1
j_call: TRBJ2-3
cdr3_aa: CSANPTSGVTDTQYF

cdr3_length: 15
v_call: TRBV5-1
j_call: TRBJ2-3
cdr3_aa: CASSLERGGSDTQYF

cdr3_length: 15
v_call: TRBV5-6
j_call: TRBJ1-4
cdr3_aa: CASSLLGTGERKLFF

cdr3_length: 13
v_call: TRBV12-3/TRBV12-4
j_call: TRBJ2-5
cdr3_aa: CASRPRNGETQYF

cdr3_length: 13
v_call: TRBV5-6
j_call: TRBJ2-1
cdr3_aa: CASTPTSKGEQFF

cdr3_length: 14
v_call: TRBV7-8
j_call: TRBJ1-4
cdr3_aa: CASSFRVGDEKLFF

cdr3_length: 14
v_call: TRBV20-1
j_call: TRBJ2-1
cdr3_aa: CSGRGGLAVNEQFF

cdr3_length: 13
v_call: TRBV7-3
j_call: TRBJ1-2
cdr3_aa: CASSYGQGYGYTF

cdr3_length: 14
v_call: TRBV12-3/TRBV12-4
j_call: TRBJ1-3
cdr3_aa: CASSDIRTGNTIYF

cdr3_length: 11
v_call: TRBV29-1
j_call: TRBJ1-1
cdr3_aa: CSVEAGIGAFF